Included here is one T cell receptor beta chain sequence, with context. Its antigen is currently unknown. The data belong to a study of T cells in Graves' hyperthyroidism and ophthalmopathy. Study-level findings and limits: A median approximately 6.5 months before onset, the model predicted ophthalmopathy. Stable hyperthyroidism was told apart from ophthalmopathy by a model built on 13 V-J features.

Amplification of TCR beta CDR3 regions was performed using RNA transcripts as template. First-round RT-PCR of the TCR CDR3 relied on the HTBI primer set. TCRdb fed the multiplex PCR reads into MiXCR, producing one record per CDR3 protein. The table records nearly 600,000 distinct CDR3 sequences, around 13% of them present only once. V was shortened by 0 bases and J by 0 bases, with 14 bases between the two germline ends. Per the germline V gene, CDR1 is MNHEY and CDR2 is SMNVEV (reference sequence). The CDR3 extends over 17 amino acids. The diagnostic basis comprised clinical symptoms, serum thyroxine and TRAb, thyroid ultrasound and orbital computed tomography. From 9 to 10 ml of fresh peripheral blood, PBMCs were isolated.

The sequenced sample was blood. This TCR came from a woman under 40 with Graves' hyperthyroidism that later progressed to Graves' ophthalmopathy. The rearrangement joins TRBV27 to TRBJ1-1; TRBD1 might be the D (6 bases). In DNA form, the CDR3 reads TGTGCCAGCAGTTTATCTAGGGGGAGGCTCATGAACACTGAAGCTTTCTTT. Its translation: CASSLSRGRLMNTEAFF.